This entry lists 16 T cell receptor beta chains sequenced from one sample in a study of cytomegalovirus exposure and HLA in healthy donors. 60 Vbeta and 13 Jbeta primers were used in PCR. Method: immunoSEQ multiplex PCR; TCRdb's copy keeps in-frame clones and lacks some. In the table there are about 100,000 clones, 79% of which are singletons. Sequencing used PBMCs. Every receptor here comes from a female donor in good health and CMV-seropositive.

The table lists this clone with a few counts. At one of its ends the junction is not consistent with the germline gene, which may arise from a read error. The V call is TRBV7-9, the J call TRBJ2-1; 8 bases are shared with TRBD1. Looked up from germline, CDR1 is SEHNR and CDR2 is FQNEAQ (reference sequence). This CDR3 contains 16 residues. The CDR3 loop is CSSSSGQGMGHDEQFF. The CDR3 DNA sequence: TGTTCCAGCAGCTCAGGACAGGGCATGGGTCATGATGAGCAGTTCTTC.

The rearrangement joins TRBV7-8 to TRBJ1-4; D gene ambiguous. The CDR3 sequence is 14 residues long. Germline assignment: CDR1 SGHVS and CDR2 FQNEAQ. V was pared by 2 bases and J by 4 bases, with 8 bases between. The CDR3 sequence: CASSLSDFNEKLFF. The CDR3 DNA reads TGTGCCAGCAGCTTATCAGATTTTAATGAAAAACTGTTTTTT.

The CDR3 DNA reads TGTGCCAGCAGTGAAGAGACACAGGGGTATGGCTACACCTTC. Protein product: CASSEETQGYGYTF. The rearrangement uses TRBV6-1 and TRBJ1-2; 7 bases are a match to TRBD1. The CDR3 consists of 14 residues. Germline V gene sequence: CDR1 MNHNS, CDR2 SASEGT. Trimming removed 1 base from V and 5 bases from J; junction bases left unmatched: 4.

The rearrangement uses TRBV28 and TRBJ1-6, with D uncertain. CDR3 length equals 15 residues. Germline lookup yields CDR1 MDHEN and CDR2 SYDVKM. Deletions cut 4 bases from V and 7 bases from J, with 14 bases between. For the CDR3, the DNA is TGTGCCAGCAGTTCCAGGTCGGTCGGAAATTCACCCCTCCACTTT. Translated: CASSSRSVGNSPLHF.

The chain couples TRBV7-6 to TRBJ2-5; 8 bases align to TRBD2. After removal of 5 bases from V and 5 bases from J, the junction contained 10 bases not matched to a gene. CDR1 is SGHVS and CDR2 is FNYEAQ in the germline V gene. This CDR3 is 15 amino acids long. The CDR3 coding sequence is TGTGCCAGCAGCCCAACAAGCGGGAGCTCGGAGACCCAGTACTTC. Its protein product is CASSPTSGSSETQYF.

This chain joins TRBV5-1 and TRBJ1-6; TRBD1 is a possible D gene (6 bases). Germline loops: CDR1 SGHRS, CDR2 YFSETQ. V lost 0 bases to trimming and J lost 0 bases, with 10 bases between them. The CDR3 consists of 17 residues. In DNA, the CDR3 is TGCGCCAGCAGCTTGGGCCAGGGGAGCTCCTATAATTCACCCCTCCACTTT. Its protein product is CASSLGQGSSYNSPLHF.

About this clone: An end of the junction differs from the germline gene, which may be a read error. This sequence joins TRBV7-8 and TRBJ2-7; D perhaps matches TRBD2 (6 bases). From germline, CDR1 is SGHVS and CDR2 FQNEAQ. This CDR3 is 17 amino acids long. This CDR3 reads CASSSRGRQTFSYKQYF. In DNA form, the CDR3 reads TGTGCCAGCAGTTCTCGAGGGAGGCAGACCTTCTCCTACAAGCAGTACTTC.

The CDR3 region is CASTSSYQETQYF. The CDR3 DNA follows: TGTGCCAGCACCTCTTCGTACCAAGAGACCCAGTACTTC. The chain carries TRBV5-4 and TRBJ2-5; D remains ambiguous. CDR3 length equals 13 residues. Between the trimmed V and J ends, which lost 6 bases and 0 bases, there was a span of 9 bases. Germline CDR1 reads SGHNT; CDR2 reads YYREEE (reference sequence).

The V call is TRBV25-1, the J call TRBJ1-4, with TRBD1 matching 7 bases. Germline CDR1 is MGHDK and CDR2 is SYGVNS. The CDR3 runs 14 residues. V was clipped by 4 bases and J by 7 bases; unmatched bases: 6. CDR3 bases: TGTGCCAGCAGTGCGGCAGGGGGGAGTGAAAAACTGTTTTTT. Protein product: CASSAAGGSEKLFF.

CDR3 sequence (DNA): TGTGCCAGCAGCCGAGTACAGGGGGTCAACACTGAAGCTTTCTTT. Encoded protein: CASSRVQGVNTEAFF. The chain has TRBV6-1 and TRBJ1-1; 8 bases map to TRBD1. Germline loops: CDR1 MNHNS, CDR2 SASEGT. The CDR3 runs 15 residues. V lost 6 bases, J lost 2 bases, and 8 bases stayed unmatched.

The rearrangement uses TRBV13 and TRBJ1-3, with D unresolved. V was trimmed by 4 bases and J by 4 bases, leaving 14 bases between them. The CDR3 loop spans 15 amino acids. Germline V lookup: CDR1 PRHDT, CDR2 FYEKMQ (reference sequence). Here the CDR3 reads CASSSRAPTGNTIYF. CDR3 sequence (DNA): TGTGCCAGCAGCTCCCGCGCCCCAACGGGAAACACCATATATTTT.

The CDR3 nucleotides read TGTGCCAGTAGTAGGGACTTTAGGGACAATGAGCAGTTCTTC. Translating it yields CASSRDFRDNEQFF. The rearrangement uses TRBV19 and TRBJ2-1; tentative D call: TRBD2 (6 bases). CDR1 is LNHDA, CDR2 SQIVND, per germline (reference sequence). The CDR3 is 14 amino acids. Trimming took 4 bases from V and 5 from J, leaving 12 bases between them. The whole variable domain, remainder taken from reference TRBV19 and TRBJ2-1, is DGGITQSPKYLFRKEGQNVTLSCEQNLNHDAMYWYRQDPGQGLRLIYYSQIVNDFQKGDIAEGYSVSREKKESFPLTVTSAQKNPTAFYLCASSRDFRDNEQFFGPGTRLTVL.

This chain connects TRBV5-1 to TRBJ2-2; 7 nucleotides match TRBD2. The V segment lost 3 bases and the J segment 4 bases; nucleotides outside the gene matches: 6. The CDR3 has 15 amino acids. Germline V lookup: CDR1 SGHRS, CDR2 YFSETQ. Written as DNA, the CDR3 is TGCGCCAGCAGCTGGGGGGGTACAAGCACCGGGGAGCTGTTTTTT. This translates into CASSWGGTSTGELFF.

This clone was detected only a few times. The chain uses TRBV6-1 and TRBJ1-1; D is unresolved. CDR1 is MNHNS, CDR2 SASEGT, per germline. The V and J ends lost 5 bases and 1 base respectively, with 8 bases between them. The CDR3 contains 13 residues. CDR3 nucleotide sequence: TGTGCCAGCAGTCATTCAGGGAACACTGAAGCTTTCTTT. Its protein product is CASSHSGNTEAFF.

This clone has just a few counts. The chain recombines TRBV18 with TRBJ2-1; 9 nucleotides align to TRBD2. Per germline, CDR1 KGHSH and CDR2 LQKENI. This CDR3 is 16 amino acids long. Unmatched junction bases numbered 3, after V lost 3 bases and J lost 0 bases. The CDR3: CASSPLAGSSYNEQFF. In DNA form, the CDR3 reads TGTGCCAGCTCACCTCTAGCGGGGAGCTCCTACAATGAGCAGTTCTTC.

The chain carries TRBV18 and TRBJ1-1; a possible D gene is TRBD1 (6 bases). Trimming left V 8 bases short and J 0 bases short, with 13 bases between. Germline CDR1 KGHSH, CDR2 LQKENI. The CDR3 spans 14 residues. The DNA of the CDR3 is TGTGCCAGCACCCCGACAGGACTGAACACTGAAGCTTTCTTT. As protein: CASTPTGLNTEAFF.